The 17 T cell receptor beta chains below all came from one sample that was sequenced in a study of T cells in localized non-small cell lung cancer. Produced via immunoSEQ multiplex PCR; TCRdb's table is partial and in-frame only. The sample records tens of thousands of clones, 84% being singletons. The source was peripheral blood, collected before any cancer treatment. These receptors all stem from a female donor of 60 years or more with stage I lung adenocarcinoma.

This chain connects TRBV19 to TRBJ1-1; D is unclear. Germline lookup yields CDR1 LNHDA and CDR2 SQIVND (reference sequence). The CDR3 sequence is 11 residues long. V lost 4 bases to trimming and J lost 5 bases, with 5 bases between them. The CDR3 protein is CASSSRTEAFF. The CDR3 DNA follows: TGTGCCAGTAGTAGCAGGACTGAAGCTTTCTTT.

The V call is TRBV19, the J call TRBJ2-3; D unresolved. There are 12 residues in the CDR3. Trimming shortened V by 8 bases and J by 5 bases, and 11 bases separated the two germline ends. CDR1 is LNHDA, CDR2 SQIVND, per germline (reference sequence). CDR3 DNA sequence: TGTGCCAGTGGAGAAAGGAGAGATACGCAGTATTTT. It specifies CASGERRDTQYF.

The CDR3 spells CASSRPGTGVLQETQYF. The CDR3 nucleotides read TGTGCCAGCAGCCGTCCCGGGACAGGGGTTCTGCAAGAGACCCAGTACTTC. The J gene is TRBJ2-5, the V gene TRBV7-9; 10 bases agree with TRBD1. This CDR3 is 17 amino acids long. V trimming: 5 bases; J trimming: 2 bases; junction bases outside the gene matches: 11. The germline CDR1 and CDR2 sequences are SEHNR and FQNEAQ (reference sequence).

The CDR3 coding sequence is TGCAGCGTAGGGACTGCTTTTAGCTACACCTTC. As protein: CSVGTAFSYTF. V gene TRBV29-1 combines with J gene TRBJ1-2, with TRBD1 as a possible D gene (5 bases). This CDR3 is built from 11 residues. From germline, CDR1 is SQVTM and CDR2 ANQGSEA. Trimming cost V 6 bases and J 9 bases, with 14 bases left between them.

The rearrangement uses TRBV30 and TRBJ1-4; D is possibly TRBD1 (5 bases). Trimming pared 0 bases from V and 2 bases from J, leaving 10 bases between. The V gene's germline CDR1 is GTSNPN and CDR2 SVGIG (reference sequence). This CDR3 region has 15 residues. The CDR3 coding sequence is TGTGCCTGGAGTGTTGGGGGGAAGACTAATGAAAAACTGTTTTTT. This codes for CAWSVGGKTNEKLFF.

This clone came up once. The rearrangement joins TRBV28 to TRBJ1-1; 7 bases match TRBD1. The CDR3 spans 16 residues. CDR1 and CDR2 from the germline V gene are MDHEN and SYDVKM. Losses at the gene ends were 8 bases for V and 0 bases for J; bases not matched to a gene: 12. CDR3 coding DNA: TGTGCCAGCTTAAGTCGGACAGGAGATATGAACACTGAAGCTTTCTTT. Translated, it gives CASLSRTGDMNTEAFF. The full variable domain, in which reference TRBV28 and TRBJ1-1 provide the parts outside the CDR3, is DVKVTQSSRYLVKRTGEKVFLECVQDMDHENMFWYRQDPGLGLRLIYFSYDVKMKEKGDIPEGYSVSREKKERFSLILESASTNQTSMYLCASLSRTGDMNTEAFFGQGTRLTVV.

The chain is built from TRBV4-2 and TRBJ2-5; weak D call: TRBD1 (5 bases). The CDR3 totals 15 residues. Germline V gene lookup returns CDR1 LGHNA and CDR2 YNFKEQ. Trimming left V 4 bases short and J 4 bases short, with 16 bases between. The CDR3 is CASSRTTARGETQYF. The DNA for the CDR3 is TGTGCCAGCAGCCGTACAACGGCTAGGGGAGAGACCCAGTACTTC.

The gene calls are TRBV7-8 and TRBJ1-3; perhaps TRBD1 as D (6 bases). The CDR3 has 14 residues. Germline assignment: CDR1 SGHVS and CDR2 FQNEAQ. Trimming pared 7 bases from V and 0 bases from J, leaving 10 bases between. This CDR3 is CASMVGGSGNTIYF. The DNA of the CDR3 is TGTGCCAGCATGGTAGGGGGCTCTGGAAACACCATATATTTT. Filled out from reference TRBV7-8 and TRBJ1-3, the complete variable domain reads GAGVSQSPRYKVAKRGQDVALRCDPISGHVSLFWYQQALGQGPEFLTYFQNEAQLDKSGLPSDRFFAERPEGSVSTLKIQRTQQEDSAVYLCASMVGGSGNTIYFGEGSWLTVV.

To note about this clone: This sample also contains other DNA sequences that code for the same CDR3. The J gene is TRBJ2-7, the V gene TRBV7-9; 7 nucleotides line up with TRBD2. The CDR3 consists of 15 residues. Trimming removed 3 bases from V and 6 bases from J; junction bases left unmatched: 11. Germline loops: CDR1 SEHNR, CDR2 FQNEAQ (reference sequence). CDR3 nucleotide sequence: TGTGCCAGCAGCTTCTCGGGCGGGGAGGGTCGCGAGCAGTACTTC. This sequence encodes CASSFSGGEGREQYF.

CDR3 coding DNA: TGCGCCACCACAGTGGGCATGAACACTGAAGCTTTCTTT. Amino acids: CATTVGMNTEAFF. V gene TRBV10-2 combines with J gene TRBJ1-1; D uncertain. The germline V gene has CDR1 WSHSY and CDR2 SAAADI. The CDR3 consists of 13 residues. V lost 10 bases and J 0 bases, leaving 12 bases between the germline ends.

The rearrangement joins TRBV28 to TRBJ1-6; no reliable D call. The germline V gene encodes CDR1 MDHEN and CDR2 SYDVKM. There are 14 residues in the CDR3. Trimming removed 10 bases from V and 3 bases from J, with 13 bases in between. CDR3 protein: CATCTGVYNSPLHF. The CDR3 bases are TGTGCCACATGTACCGGGGTCTATAATTCACCCCTCCACTTT.

The V gene is TRBV5-1, the J gene TRBJ2-3; no clear D. The CDR3 runs to 14 residues. Germline assignment: CDR1 SGHRS and CDR2 YFSETQ. V shed 2 bases and J shed 2 bases, with 9 bases lying between them. The CDR3 region has the DNA TGCGCCAGCAGCTTAGCCAGACCCACAGATACGCAGTATTTT. Translated, it gives CASSLARPTDTQYF. Variable domain in full (rest from reference TRBV5-1 and TRBJ2-3): KAGVTQTPRYLIKTRGQQVTLSCSPISGHRSVSWYQQTPGQGLQFLFEYFSETQRNKGNFPGRFSGRQFSNSRSEMNVSTLELGDSALYLCASSLARPTDTQYFGPGTRLTVL.

This chain joins TRBV11-3 and TRBJ2-1, with 14 bases that match TRBD2. The length of the CDR3 is 17 residues. V lost 10 bases to trimming and J lost 0 bases; unmatched junction nucleotides: 8. Germline V gene data show CDR1 as SGHNT and CDR2 as YENEEA. Here the CDR3 reads CATAGTSGRSSYNEQFF. The CDR3 DNA sequence: TGTGCCACCGCCGGGACTAGCGGGAGAAGCTCCTACAATGAGCAGTTCTTC. Complete variable domain (other parts from reference TRBV11-3 and TRBJ2-1): EAGVVQSPRYKIIEKKQPVAFWCNPISGHNTLYWYLQNLGQGPELLIRYENEEAVDDSQLPKDRFSAERLKGVDSTLKIQPAELGDSAVYLCATAGTSGRSSYNEQFFGPGTRLTVL.

This chain uses TRBV19 with TRBJ1-5; D remains ambiguous. CDR1 is LNHDA, CDR2 SQIVND, per germline (reference sequence). The V end lost 6 bases, the J end lost 5 bases, and 11 bases lay between the germline ends. This CDR3 contains 13 residues. The CDR3 DNA reads TGTGCCAGTAGCCCACAGCCGCATCAGCCCCAGCATTTT. The encoded protein is CASSPQPHQPQHF.

The V gene is TRBV2, the J gene TRBJ2-1, with 8 bases identical to TRBD1. The V and J ends lost 6 bases and 4 bases, in that order; junction bases with no gene match: 8. Per the germline V gene, CDR1 is SNHLY and CDR2 is FYNNEI. This CDR3 region has 15 residues. In nucleotides, the CDR3 is TGTGCCAGCAGGGAACGGCAGGGGGCTTACAATGAGCAGTTCTTC. Translated: CASRERQGAYNEQFF.

By proportion, this clone is medium-sized. This chain joins TRBV7-8 and TRBJ1-1; the match to TRBD1 covers 7 bases. The germline CDR1 and CDR2 sequences are SGHVS and FQNEAQ. V was pared by 4 bases and J by 2 bases, with 4 bases of the junction left unmatched. The CDR3 runs to 14 residues. As DNA, the CDR3 is TGTGCCAGCAGCTCGACAGGGCGAAACACTGAAGCTTTCTTT. This encodes CASSSTGRNTEAFF.

This chain connects TRBV5-1 to TRBJ2-5, with 7 positions matching TRBD2. In germline, CDR1 is SGHRS, CDR2 YFSETQ. This CDR3 has 13 amino acids. J was trimmed by 2 bases and V by 4 bases; bases with no gene match: 2. CDR3 amino acids: CASSPGGQETQYF. The CDR3 coding sequence is TGCGCCAGCAGCCCCGGGGGGCAAGAGACCCAGTACTTC. Full variable domain (missing parts from reference TRBV5-1 and TRBJ2-5): KAGVTQTPRYLIKTRGQQVTLSCSPISGHRSVSWYQQTPGQGLQFLFEYFSETQRNKGNFPGRFSGRQFSNSRSEMNVSTLELGDSALYLCASSPGGQETQYFGPGTRLLVL.